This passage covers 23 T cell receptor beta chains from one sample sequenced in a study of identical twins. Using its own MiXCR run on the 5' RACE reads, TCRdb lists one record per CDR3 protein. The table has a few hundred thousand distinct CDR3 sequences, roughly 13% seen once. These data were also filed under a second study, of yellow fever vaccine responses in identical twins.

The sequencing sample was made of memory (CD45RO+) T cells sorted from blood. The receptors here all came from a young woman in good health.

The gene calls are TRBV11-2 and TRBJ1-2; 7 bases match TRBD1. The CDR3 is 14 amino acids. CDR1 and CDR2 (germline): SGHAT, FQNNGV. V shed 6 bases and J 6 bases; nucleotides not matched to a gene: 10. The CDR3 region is CASSPGQRGNGYTF. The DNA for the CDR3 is TGTGCCAGCAGTCCGGGACAGAGGGGGAATGGCTACACCTTC.

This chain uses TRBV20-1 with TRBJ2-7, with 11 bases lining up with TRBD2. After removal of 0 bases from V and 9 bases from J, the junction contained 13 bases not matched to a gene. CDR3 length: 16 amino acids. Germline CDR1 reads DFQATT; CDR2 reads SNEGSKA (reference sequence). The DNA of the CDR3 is TGCAGTGCTAGAGATTCGGGACTAGCGGAGAGGGCGAGGCAGTACTTC. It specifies CSARDSGLAERARQYF.

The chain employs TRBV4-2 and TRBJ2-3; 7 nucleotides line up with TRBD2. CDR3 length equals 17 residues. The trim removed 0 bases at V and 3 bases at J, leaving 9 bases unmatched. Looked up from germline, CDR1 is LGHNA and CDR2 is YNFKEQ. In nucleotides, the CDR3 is TGTGCCAGCAGCCAAGAGATGGGGTTGCGGGGGACAGATACGCAGTATTTT. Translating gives CASSQEMGLRGTDTQYF.

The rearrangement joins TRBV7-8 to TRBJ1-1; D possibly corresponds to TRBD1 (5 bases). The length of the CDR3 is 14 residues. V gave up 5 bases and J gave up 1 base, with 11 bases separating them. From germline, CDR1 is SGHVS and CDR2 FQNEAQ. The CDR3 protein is CASSPRQTNTEAFF. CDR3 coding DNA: TGTGCCAGCAGCCCCCGACAGACGAACACTGAAGCTTTCTTT.

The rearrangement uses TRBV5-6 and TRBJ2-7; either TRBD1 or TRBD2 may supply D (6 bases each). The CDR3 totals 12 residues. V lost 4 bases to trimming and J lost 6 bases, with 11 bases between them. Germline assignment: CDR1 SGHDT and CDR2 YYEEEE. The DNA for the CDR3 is TGTGCCAGCAGCCCGACGGGGGCCGAGCAGTACTTC. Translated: CASSPTGAEQYF.

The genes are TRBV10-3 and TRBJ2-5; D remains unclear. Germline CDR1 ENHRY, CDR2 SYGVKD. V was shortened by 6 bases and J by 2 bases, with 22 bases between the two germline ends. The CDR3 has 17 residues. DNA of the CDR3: TGTGCCATCAGACTTGGTACGGGTCCACCTTCGCAAGAGACCCAGTACTTC. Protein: CAIRLGTGPPSQETQYF.

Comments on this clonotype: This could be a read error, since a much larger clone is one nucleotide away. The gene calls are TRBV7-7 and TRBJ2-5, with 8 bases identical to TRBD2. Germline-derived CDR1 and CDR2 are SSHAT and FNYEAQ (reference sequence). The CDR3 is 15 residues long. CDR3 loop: CASSTGLVGFETQYF. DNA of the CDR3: TGTGCTAGCAGCACGGGACTAGTGGGGTTCGAGACCCAGTACTTC.

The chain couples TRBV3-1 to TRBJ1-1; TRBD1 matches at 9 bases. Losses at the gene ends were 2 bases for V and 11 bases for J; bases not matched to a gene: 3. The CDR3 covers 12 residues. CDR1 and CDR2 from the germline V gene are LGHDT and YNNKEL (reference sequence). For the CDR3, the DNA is TGTGCCAGCAGCCAACGGGACAGGGACGCTTTCTTT. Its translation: CASSQRDRDAFF.

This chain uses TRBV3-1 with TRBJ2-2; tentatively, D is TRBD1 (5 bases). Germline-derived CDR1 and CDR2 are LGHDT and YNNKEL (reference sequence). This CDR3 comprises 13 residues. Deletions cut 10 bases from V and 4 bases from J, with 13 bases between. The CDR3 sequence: CATKGQGTGELFF. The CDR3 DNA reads TGTGCCACCAAGGGGCAGGGCACCGGGGAGCTGTTTTTT.

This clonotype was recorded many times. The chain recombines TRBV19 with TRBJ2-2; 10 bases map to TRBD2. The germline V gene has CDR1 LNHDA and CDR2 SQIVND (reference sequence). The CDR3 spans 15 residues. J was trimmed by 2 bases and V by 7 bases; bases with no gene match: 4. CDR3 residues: CASKAGGRNTGELFF. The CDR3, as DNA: TGTGCCAGTAAAGCGGGGGGGCGTAACACCGGGGAGCTGTTTTTT.

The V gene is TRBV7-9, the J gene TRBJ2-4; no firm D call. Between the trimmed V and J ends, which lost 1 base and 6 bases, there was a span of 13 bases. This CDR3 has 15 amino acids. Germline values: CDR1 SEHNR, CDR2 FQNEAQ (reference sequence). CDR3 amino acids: CASSLGSEGTNIQYF. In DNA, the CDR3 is TGTGCCAGCAGCTTAGGTTCCGAAGGAACAAACATTCAGTACTTC.

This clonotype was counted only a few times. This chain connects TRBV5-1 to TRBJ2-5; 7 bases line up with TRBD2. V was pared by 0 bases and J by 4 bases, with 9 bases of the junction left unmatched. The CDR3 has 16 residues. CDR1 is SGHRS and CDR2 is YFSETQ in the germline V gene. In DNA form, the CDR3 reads TGCGCCAGCAGCTTGGCCCCTAGCGGAGGCGGAGAGACCCAGTACTTC. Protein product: CASSLAPSGGGETQYF.

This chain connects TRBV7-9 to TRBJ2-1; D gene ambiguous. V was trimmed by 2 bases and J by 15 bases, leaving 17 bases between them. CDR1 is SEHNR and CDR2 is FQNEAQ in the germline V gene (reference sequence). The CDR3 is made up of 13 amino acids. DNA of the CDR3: TGTGCCAGCAGCTTACTACGTATTCAGATACCGTTCTTC. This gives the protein CASSLLRIQIPFF.

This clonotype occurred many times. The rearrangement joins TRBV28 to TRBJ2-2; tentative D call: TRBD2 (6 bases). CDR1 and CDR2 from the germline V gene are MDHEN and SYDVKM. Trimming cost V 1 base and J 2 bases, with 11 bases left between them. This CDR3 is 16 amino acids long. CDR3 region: CASSLSGLVNTGELFF. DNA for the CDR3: TGTGCCAGCAGTTTATCGGGACTGGTAAACACCGGGGAGCTGTTTTTT.

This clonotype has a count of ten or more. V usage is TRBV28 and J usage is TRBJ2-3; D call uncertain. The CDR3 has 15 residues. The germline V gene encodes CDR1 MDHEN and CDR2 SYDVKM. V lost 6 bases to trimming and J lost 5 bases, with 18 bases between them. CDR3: CASSETGPAGDTQYF. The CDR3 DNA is TGTGCCAGCAGCGAAACCGGGCCAGCCGGAGATACGCAGTATTTT.

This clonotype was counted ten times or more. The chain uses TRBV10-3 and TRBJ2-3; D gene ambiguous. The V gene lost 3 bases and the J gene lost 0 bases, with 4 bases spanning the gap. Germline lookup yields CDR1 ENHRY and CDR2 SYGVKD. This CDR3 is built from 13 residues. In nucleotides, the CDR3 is TGTGCCATCAGTGACATCAGCACAGATACGCAGTATTTT. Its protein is CAISDISTDTQYF.

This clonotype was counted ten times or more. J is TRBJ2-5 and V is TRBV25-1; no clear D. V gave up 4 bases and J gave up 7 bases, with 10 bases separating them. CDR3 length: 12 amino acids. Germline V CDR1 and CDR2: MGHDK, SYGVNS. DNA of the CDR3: TGTGCCAGCAGTGCCCCGAGTGGGACCCAGTACTTC. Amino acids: CASSAPSGTQYF.

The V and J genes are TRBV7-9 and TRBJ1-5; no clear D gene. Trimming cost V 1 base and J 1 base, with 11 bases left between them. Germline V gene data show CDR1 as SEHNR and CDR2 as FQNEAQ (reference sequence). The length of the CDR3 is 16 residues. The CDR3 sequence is CASSLGAGRSNQPQHF. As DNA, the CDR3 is TGTGCCAGCAGCTTAGGTGCGGGGAGAAGCAATCAGCCCCAGCATTTT.

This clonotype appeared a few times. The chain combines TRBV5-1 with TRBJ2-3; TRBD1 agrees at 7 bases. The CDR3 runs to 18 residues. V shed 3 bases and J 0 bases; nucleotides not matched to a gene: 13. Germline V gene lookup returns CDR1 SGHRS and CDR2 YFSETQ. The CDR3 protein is CASSSPKNDRVSTDTQYF. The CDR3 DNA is TGCGCCAGCAGCTCCCCGAAAAATGACAGGGTTAGCACAGATACGCAGTATTTT.

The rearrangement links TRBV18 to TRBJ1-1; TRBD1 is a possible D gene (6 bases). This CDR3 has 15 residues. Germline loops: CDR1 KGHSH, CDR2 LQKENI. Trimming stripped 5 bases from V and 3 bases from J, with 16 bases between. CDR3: CASSSSGALDTEAFF. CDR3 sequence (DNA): TGTGCCAGCTCATCTTCAGGGGCCCTGGACACTGAAGCTTTCTTT.

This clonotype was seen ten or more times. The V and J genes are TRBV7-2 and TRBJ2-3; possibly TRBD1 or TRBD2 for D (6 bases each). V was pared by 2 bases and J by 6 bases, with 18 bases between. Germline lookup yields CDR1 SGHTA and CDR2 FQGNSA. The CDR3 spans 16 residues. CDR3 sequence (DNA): TGTGCCAGCAGCTTATTGGGGGGCCGCGGAGGTGATACGCAGTATTTT. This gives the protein CASSLLGGRGGDTQYF.

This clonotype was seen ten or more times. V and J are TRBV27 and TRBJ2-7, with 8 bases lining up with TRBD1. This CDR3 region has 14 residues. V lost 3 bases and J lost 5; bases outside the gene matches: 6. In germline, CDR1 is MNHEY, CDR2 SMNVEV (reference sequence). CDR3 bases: TGTGCCAGCAGTTTCAAAACAGGGGGAAACGAGCAGTACTTC. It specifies CASSFKTGGNEQYF.

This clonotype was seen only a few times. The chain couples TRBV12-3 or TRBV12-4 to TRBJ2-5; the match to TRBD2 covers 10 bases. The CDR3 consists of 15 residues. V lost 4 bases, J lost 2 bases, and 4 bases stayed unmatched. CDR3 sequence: CASSSSGGTQETQYF. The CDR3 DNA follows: TGTGCCAGCAGTTCTAGCGGGGGAACGCAAGAGACCCAGTACTTC.